This is a list of T cell receptor beta chains from one sample in a study of OX40 agonist ivuxolimab in advanced cancers. Measured with immunoSEQ multiplex PCR; TCRdb has only the in-frame clones, and not every one. Of about 46,000 clones in the sample, 85% to 90% were seen once. This specimen was CD4+ or CD8+ T cells sorted from blood, taken in a trial of the OX40 agonist ivuxolimab. These TCRs come from an adult with an advanced solid tumor such as melanoma, head and neck, liver or kidney cancer. Both conserved end residues are part of each CDR3. The D gene is left open where the match is weak. Only some rows state a clone size, as once, few, many or a class for expanded clones.

v_gene	j_gene	abundance	d_gene	CDR3aa	CDR3nt
TRBV27	TRBJ1-1	NA	TRBD1	CASSLTGGYTEAFF	TGTGCCAGCAGCTTGACAGGGGGTTACACTGAAGCTTTCTTT
TRBV5-1	TRBJ2-5	NA	NA	CASSLDGGRGETQYF	TGCGCCAGCAGCTTGGATGGTGGGAGAGGCGAGACCCAGTACTTC
TRBV28	TRBJ2-7	NA	NA	CASSYAYEQYF	TGTGCCAGCAGTTATGCCTACGAGCAGTACTTC
TRBV19	TRBJ2-5	NA	NA	CASRGQETQYF	TGTGCCAGTAGGGGCCAAGAGACCCAGTACTTC
TRBV7-9	TRBJ2-7	NA	NA	CAGTPVGRREQYF	TGTGCCGGCACCCCAGTGGGTAGGCGCGAGCAGTACTTC
TRBV6-4	TRBJ2-1	NA	TRBD2	CASSARTSTYNEQFF	TGTGCCAGCAGTGCCCGGACTAGTACCTACAATGAGCAGTTCTTC
TRBV11-2	TRBJ2-7	once	NA	CASSLGTGYEQYF	TGTGCCAGCAGCCTCGGGACTGGCTACGAGCAGTACTTC
TRBV4-2	TRBJ2-1	NA	NA	CASSQDPTFSSYNEQFF	TGTGCCAGCAGCCAAGATCCGACCTTTAGCTCCTACAATGAGCAGTTCTTC
TRBV7-6	TRBJ2-2	NA	TRBD2	CASSLATSGTAGGELFF	TGTGCCAGCAGCTTAGCCACTAGCGGGACGGCGGGCGGGGAGCTGTTTTTT
TRBV7-2	TRBJ2-5	NA	NA	CASSLGGTETQYF	TGTGCCAGCAGCTTAGGCGGGACAGAGACCCAGTACTTC
TRBV4-1	TRBJ1-1	NA	NA	CASSQVDRPNTEAFF	TGCGCCAGCAGCCAAGTGGACAGACCTAACACTGAAGCTTTCTTT
TRBV7-6	TRBJ2-1	NA	TRBD2	CASSPLAVNNEQFF	TGTGCCAGCAGCCCCCTAGCGGTGAACAATGAGCAGTTCTTC
TRBV2	TRBJ1-2	NA	NA	CASSGTEGHF	TGTGCCAGCAGTGGAACAGAAGGGCATTTC
TRBV5-6	TRBJ2-1	NA	TRBD2	CASSYTSGFIYNEQFF	TGTGCCAGCAGTTACACTAGCGGTTTTATCTACAATGAGCAGTTCTTC
TRBV28	TRBJ1-3	NA	NA	CASRPGTSGNTIYF	TGTGCCAGCAGACCAGGGACTTCGGGAAACACCATATATTTT
TRBV27	TRBJ1-5	NA	NA	CASSLSGYGQPQHF	TGTGCCAGCAGTTTATCAGGGTACGGACAGCCCCAGCATTTT
TRBV6-6	TRBJ1-1	NA	NA	CAIAGNTEAFF	TGTGCCATAGCGGGGAACACTGAAGCTTTCTTT
TRBV14	TRBJ1-6	NA	NA	CASSLRNTRYNSPLHF	TGTGCCAGCAGCCTACGGAACACTAGGTATAATTCACCCCTCCACTTT
TRBV9	TRBJ1-2	NA	NA	CASSVFEYSYNGYTF	TGTGCCAGCAGCGTATTTGAGTATAGCTACAATGGCTACACCTTC
TRBV6-6	TRBJ2-3	NA	TRBD1	CASSSDRVLTDTQYF	TGTGCCAGCAGTTCCGACAGGGTTCTCACAGATACGCAGTATTTT
TRBV4-3	TRBJ2-3	NA	TRBD1	CASSQSGTGSTDTQYF	TGCGCCAGCAGCCAATCGGGGACAGGGAGCACAGATACGCAGTATTTT
TRBV29-1	TRBJ1-2	NA	NA	CSVEGRGDGYTF	TGCAGCGTTGAGGGTAGGGGAGATGGCTACACCTTC
TRBV27	TRBJ2-3	NA	NA	CASSPGTDTQYF	TGTGCCAGCAGTCCGGGCACAGATACGCAGTATTTT
TRBV29-1	TRBJ1-2	NA	NA	CSVAQTSIQHYGYTF	TGCAGCGTTGCTCAGACCTCGATACAACACTATGGCTACACCTTC
TRBV6-5	TRBJ2-1	NA	TRBD1	CASSRTGGRNEQFF	TGTGCCAGCAGCCGGACAGGGGGGCGCAATGAGCAGTTCTTC
TRBV30	TRBJ2-1	NA	NA	CAWSVKTDEQFF	TGTGCCTGGAGTGTAAAGACGGATGAGCAGTTCTTC
TRBV7-3	TRBJ2-5	few	NA	CASSLVGGLETQYF	TGTGCCAGCAGCTTAGTGGGGGGGCTCGAGACCCAGTACTTC
TRBV7-9	TRBJ1-2	few	NA	CASSSHTGLSNYGYTF	TGTGCCAGCAGCTCCCACACAGGGTTATCGAACTATGGCTACACCTTC
TRBV6-1	TRBJ2-7	NA	TRBD1	CASSELFAQGAEEQYF	TGTGCCAGCAGTGAATTGTTCGCGCAGGGGGCGGAGGAGCAGTACTTC
TRBV5-6	TRBJ2-7	NA	NA	CASSYLGPSYEQYF	TGTGCCAGCAGCTACCTGGGCCCCTCCTACGAGCAGTACTTC
TRBV10-3	TRBJ2-1	NA	TRBD2	CAITSGIYNEQFF	TGTGCCATCACTAGCGGAATCTACAATGAGCAGTTCTTC
TRBV2	TRBJ1-2	NA	NA	CASSESEGFDYGYTF	TGTGCCAGCAGTGAGAGTGAGGGATTCGACTATGGCTACACCTTC
TRBV4-2	TRBJ2-1	once	TRBD2	CASSLASGGSSYNEQFF	TGTGCCAGCAGCCTAGCGAGCGGGGGGAGCTCCTACAATGAGCAGTTCTTC
TRBV7-9	TRBJ2-3	medium-sized	TRBD1	CASSQSGTGNTDTQYF	TGTGCCAGCAGCCAGTCCGGGACAGGGAATACAGATACGCAGTATTTT
TRBV6-5	TRBJ1-5	NA	NA	CASSQGLLQPQHF	TGTGCCAGCAGTCAGGGTCTCTTACAGCCCCAGCATTTT
TRBV28	TRBJ2-5	NA	NA	CASSLGPGDQETQYF	TGTGCCAGCAGTTTGGGTCCGGGGGACCAAGAGACCCAGTACTTC
TRBV4-1	TRBJ2-3	NA	NA	CASSQRQSTDTQYF	TGCGCCAGCAGCCAACGACAGAGCACAGATACGCAGTATTTT
TRBV6-5	TRBJ1-2	NA	NA	CASSNSYGYTF	TGTGCCAGCAGTAACAGCTATGGCTACACCTTC
TRBV2	TRBJ2-2	NA	TRBD1	CASTDPGGRNTGELFF	TGTGCCAGCACCGACCCAGGGGGCCGGAACACCGGGGAGCTGTTTTTT
TRBV28	TRBJ2-3	NA	TRBD2	CASTELAGTTDTQYF	TGTGCCAGCACCGAACTAGCGGGAACGACAGATACGCAGTATTTT
TRBV27	TRBJ2-7	NA	TRBD1	CASSLRTGSSYEQYF	TGTGCCAGCAGTCTCCGGACAGGTAGCTCCTACGAGCAGTACTTC
TRBV9	TRBJ2-2	NA	NA	CASSVAPGRRNTGELFF	TGTGCCAGCAGCGTAGCTCCGGGGCGGAGGAACACCGGGGAGCTGTTTTTT
TRBV11-2	TRBJ2-7	NA	NA	CASSFGPSYEQYF	TGTGCCAGCAGCTTCGGCCCCTCCTACGAGCAGTACTTC
TRBV5-4	TRBJ2-3	NA	NA	CASSLLDRSTDTQYF	TGTGCCAGCAGCTTGCTCGACAGGTCCACAGATACGCAGTATTTT
TRBV7-2	TRBJ2-3	NA	TRBD2	CASSLEGGGSTDTQYF	TGTGCCAGCAGCTTGGAAGGCGGGGGGAGCACAGATACGCAGTATTTT
TRBV5-6	TRBJ1-4	NA	NA	CASSNNLGDEKLFF	TGTGCCAGTTCTAACAACCTCGGGGATGAAAAACTGTTTTTT
TRBV6-6	TRBJ2-5	NA	TRBD1	CASSPQDRGETQYF	TGTGCCAGCAGCCCCCAGGACAGGGGAGAGACCCAGTACTTC
TRBV25-1	TRBJ1-2	NA	NA	CASSELTGRNNYGYTF	TGTGCCAGCAGTGAATTAACAGGGAGGAACAACTATGGCTACACCTTC
TRBV7-9	TRBJ2-3	NA	NA	CASSLEVGTSERDTQYF	TGTGCCAGCAGCTTAGAGGTTGGGACAAGTGAACGCGATACGCAGTATTTT
TRBV5-6	TRBJ2-2	NA	NA	CASSGDGSDPDTGELFF	TGTGCCAGCAGCGGGGACGGTTCAGACCCCGACACCGGGGAGCTGTTTTTT
TRBV5-4	TRBJ1-2	NA	TRBD1	CASSSGQGGNYGYTF	TGTGCCAGCAGCTCCGGACAGGGTGGAAACTATGGCTACACCTTC
TRBV7-9	TRBJ2-5	NA	NA	CASSLEEVLTETQYF	TGTGCCAGCAGCTTAGAGGAGGTCCTAACGGAGACCCAGTACTTC
TRBV12-5	TRBJ2-1	once	TRBD2	CASGWVTSGSLDEQFF	TGTGCTAGTGGTTGGGTTACTAGCGGGAGTTTGGATGAGCAGTTCTTC
TRBV27	TRBJ2-7	large	NA	CASSLQGGNYEQYF	TGTGCCAGCAGTTTACAGGGGGGAAACTACGAGCAGTACTTC
TRBV6-5	TRBJ1-2	NA	TRBD1	CASSSRTGRDGYTF	TGTGCCAGCAGTTCACGGACAGGGCGGGATGGCTACACCTTC
TRBV6-5	TRBJ2-1	NA	NA	CASSSGVEQFF	TGTGCCAGCAGCTCCGGGGTGGAGCAGTTCTTC